The 28 T cell receptor beta chains in this list originate from one sample, sequenced in a study of vaccination effects on CD4 cells after COVID-19. Measured with immunoSEQ multiplex PCR; TCRdb has only the in-frame clones, and not every one. Here the sample spans approximately 65,000 clones, about 67% being singletons. No antigens are known for them. With the ViraFEST assay, the study expanded antigen-specific CD4+ T cells using viral peptide pools, then sequenced them. Once cultured for approximately ten days, the cells underwent separation to obtain CD4+ T cells. The cohort was immunized with two doses of either the BNT162b2 or mRNA-1273 vaccine. This specimen was CD4+ T cells from PBMCs cultured with HCoV-229E spike peptides, taken after COVID-19 vaccination. Receptors were obtained from a human donor who received a COVID-19 vaccine.

The V gene is TRBV18, the J gene TRBJ2-5; unclear D gene. Trimming took 2 bases from V and 5 from J, leaving 6 bases between them. This CDR3 has 12 amino acids. Per the germline V gene, CDR1 is KGHSH and CDR2 is LQKENI. In DNA form, the CDR3 reads TGTGCCAGCTCACCAGAAATCGAGACCCAGTACTTC. Protein product: CASSPEIETQYF.

The chain recombines TRBV2 with TRBJ1-1; unclear D gene. Germline assignment: CDR1 SNHLY and CDR2 FYNNEI. With 4 bases removed from V and 2 bases from J, the gap between germline ends came to 11 bases. The CDR3 consists of 14 residues. The CDR3 spells CASSGLPVNTEAFF. The CDR3 DNA sequence: TGTGCCAGCAGTGGTCTCCCAGTAAACACTGAAGCTTTCTTT.

This sequence joins TRBV27 and TRBJ1-6; D gene unclear. The germline V gene encodes CDR1 MNHEY and CDR2 SMNVEV (reference sequence). V lost 2 bases to trimming and J lost 0 bases, with 8 bases between them. CDR3 length: 16 amino acids. CDR3 loop: CASSLKGSSYNSPLHF. CDR3 DNA: TGTGCCAGCAGTTTAAAGGGTAGCTCCTATAATTCACCCCTCCACTTT.

V and J are TRBV19 and TRBJ2-1, with 8 bases identical to TRBD1. The CDR3 consists of 16 residues. Germline V CDR1 and CDR2: LNHDA, SQIVND (reference sequence). V shed 6 bases, J shed 3 bases, and the junction held 10 bases outside the gene matches. Here the CDR3 reads CASRPPGTGLYNEQFF. In DNA, the CDR3 is TGTGCCAGTAGACCCCCCGGGACAGGTCTCTACAATGAGCAGTTCTTC.

This clone has just a few counts. The chain links TRBV30 to TRBJ1-5; D gene ambiguous. Between the trimmed V and J ends, which lost 1 base and 0 bases, there was a span of 7 bases. In germline, CDR1 is GTSNPN, CDR2 SVGIG (reference sequence). CDR3 length: 14 amino acids. CDR3 amino acids: CAWSEDPSNQPQHF. DNA for the CDR3: TGTGCCTGGAGTGAGGACCCTAGCAATCAGCCCCAGCATTTT.

V and J are TRBV16 and TRBJ1-5; 9 positions match TRBD1. CDR1 and CDR2 from the germline V gene are KGHSY and FQNENV. V shed 5 bases and J 3 bases; nucleotides not matched to a gene: 5. This CDR3 has 15 amino acids. As DNA, the CDR3 is TGTGCCAGCAGCGGGACAGGGTTTGACAATCAGCCCCAGCATTTT. Translation: CASSGTGFDNQPQHF.

The chain is built from TRBV12-5 and TRBJ1-5, with D perhaps matching TRBD1 (5 bases). The CDR3 contains 15 residues. Between the trimmed V and J ends, which lost 5 bases and 5 bases, there was a span of 16 bases. Germline values: CDR1 LGHNT, CDR2 FRNRAP. As DNA, the CDR3 is TGTGCTAGTGGTCAGGCGGGGGGGGACGATCAGCCCCAGCATTTT. This gives the protein CASGQAGGDDQPQHF.

This clone has more than one count but fewer than ten. This chain joins TRBV9 and TRBJ1-3; no definite D call. Trimming stripped 4 bases from V and 4 bases from J, with 12 bases between. This CDR3 is 14 amino acids long. Per the germline V gene, CDR1 is SGDLS and CDR2 is YYNGEE. The CDR3 nucleotides are TGTGCCAGCAGCTCCTACGGTGGGGGAAACACCATATATTTT. Encoded protein: CASSSYGGGNTIYF.

This clone turned up a few times. The J gene is TRBJ2-2, the V gene TRBV6-5, with D perhaps matching TRBD1 or TRBD2 (5 bases each). Germline loops: CDR1 MNHEY, CDR2 SVGAGI. Trimming pared 5 bases from V and 4 bases from J, leaving 14 bases between. The CDR3 contains 15 residues. The CDR3: CASSHTGPITGELFF. The CDR3 DNA is TGTGCCAGCAGTCACACGGGACCCATCACCGGGGAGCTGTTTTTT.

The gene calls are TRBV19 and TRBJ2-3; 12 nucleotides match TRBD2. V gave up 5 bases and J gave up 4 bases; unmatched junction bases: 4. Germline-derived CDR1 and CDR2 are LNHDA and SQIVND (reference sequence). The CDR3 runs to 15 residues. As DNA, the CDR3 is TGTGCCAGTAGTTCTAGCGGGGGGGCTGCAGATACGCAGTATTTT. This encodes CASSSSGGAADTQYF.

This sequence joins TRBV2 and TRBJ2-5, with 8 bases aligning to TRBD2. J lost 4 bases, V lost 3 bases, and 7 bases had no gene match. The V gene's germline CDR1 is SNHLY and CDR2 FYNNEI. The CDR3 runs 15 residues. This CDR3 reads CASSEVAGGGETQYF. Here the CDR3 DNA reads TGTGCCAGCAGTGAGGTGGCGGGGGGAGGAGAGACCCAGTACTTC. The whole variable domain, remainder taken from reference TRBV2 and TRBJ2-5, is EPEVTQTPSHQVTQMGQEVILRCVPISNHLYFYWYRQILGQKVEFLVSFYNNEISEKSEIFDDQFSVERPDGSNFTLKIRSTKLEDSAMYFCASSEVAGGGETQYFGPGTRLLVL.

V and J are TRBV29-1 and TRBJ1-1, with D hard to call. Per the germline V gene, CDR1 is SQVTM and CDR2 is ANQGSEA. Trimming took 2 bases from V and 1 from J, leaving 8 bases between them. The CDR3 has 13 residues. The CDR3 region is CSVETLRNTEAFF. The DNA of the CDR3 is TGCAGCGTTGAAACGTTACGGAACACTGAAGCTTTCTTT.

The chain recombines TRBV25-1 with TRBJ2-5; D gene unclear. Germline V gene lookup returns CDR1 MGHDK and CDR2 SYGVNS. Trimming cost V 1 base and J 0 bases, with 12 bases left between them. The CDR3 extends over 16 amino acids. The CDR3 DNA reads TGTGCCAGCAGTGAATTCAGGACCTGGTACCAAGAGACCCAGTACTTC. Translating it yields CASSEFRTWYQETQYF.

The V call is TRBV7-8, the J call TRBJ2-7, with 7 positions matching TRBD1. Unmatched junction bases numbered 7, after V lost 2 bases and J lost 6 bases. Germline CDR1 is SGHVS and CDR2 is FQNEAQ. The CDR3 has 14 residues. CDR3 nucleotide sequence: TGTGCCAGCAGCTTACAGACAGGGTCGACCGAGCAGTACGTC. It specifies CASSLQTGSTEQYV.

The chain couples TRBV18 to TRBJ2-2, with TRBD2 matching 8 bases. The germline CDR1 and CDR2 sequences are KGHSH and LQKENI. This CDR3 is built from 16 residues. V lost 0 bases and J lost 7; bases outside the gene matches: 7. CDR3 sequence reads: CASSPPNSGDRGELFF. CDR3 DNA sequence: TGTGCCAGCTCACCACCGAATAGCGGGGACCGCGGGGAGCTGTTTTTT.

This chain links TRBV3-1 (or the pseudogene TRBV3-2) with TRBJ1-1, with 7 bases identical to TRBD1. The CDR3 extends over 16 amino acids. CDR1 and CDR2 (germline): LGHDT, YNNKEL (reference sequence). J lost 1 base, V lost 1 base, and 6 bases had no gene match. The CDR3 DNA reads as TGTGCCAGCAGCCAAGCAGGGGGGCAGGGGAACACTGAAGCTTTCTTT. Encoded protein: CASSQAGGQGNTEAFF.

The gene calls are TRBV5-8 and TRBJ2-1; possible D gene TRBD1, 6 bases. Germline CDR1 SGHTS, CDR2 YDEGEE. The CDR3 is 16 residues long. Trimming took 5 bases from V and 14 from J, leaving 29 bases between them. CDR3 coding DNA: TGTGCCAGCAGGACCGGACAGCTCTCAAGAAAGGTAGCCGAGTTCTTC. As protein: CASRTGQLSRKVAEFF.

This chain connects TRBV5-1 to TRBJ1-4, with TRBD1 matching 8 bases. The germline V gene encodes CDR1 SGHRS and CDR2 YFSETQ. The CDR3 runs 15 residues. With V trimmed by 2 bases and J by 3 bases, 3 bases remained unmatched. CDR3: CASSFSTGANEKLFF. As DNA, the CDR3 is TGCGCCAGCAGCTTTTCGACAGGGGCTAATGAAAAACTGTTTTTT.

This clone occurred a few times. The chain has TRBV7-9 and TRBJ1-4; tentatively, D is TRBD1 (6 bases). Germline lookup yields CDR1 SEHNR and CDR2 FQNEAQ (reference sequence). This CDR3 has 16 residues. The ends were cut back, 0 bases at V and 3 bases at J, with 11 bases in the middle. CDR3 DNA sequence: TGTGCCAGCAGCTTAGCAGGGGGACGGGCTAATGAAAAACTGTTTTTT. This gives the protein CASSLAGGRANEKLFF.

This chain links TRBV28 with TRBJ2-3; TRBD1 aligns across 8 bases. V shed 8 bases and J 4 bases; nucleotides not matched to a gene: 8. Germline values: CDR1 MDHEN, CDR2 SYDVKM. This CDR3 is 14 amino acids long. Written as DNA, the CDR3 is TGTGCCAGCCGCAGGGGGCTAGGTGCAGATACGCAGTATTTT. It specifies CASRRGLGADTQYF.

In its sample, this clone was seen once. This chain links TRBV28 with TRBJ2-4, with D perhaps matching TRBD1 (5 bases). CDR1 is MDHEN, CDR2 SYDVKM, per germline. V lost 5 bases to trimming and J lost 0 bases, with 11 bases between them. The CDR3 runs 15 residues. The DNA of the CDR3 is TGTGCCAGCAGTCCCCAGGGCCTAGCCAAAAACATTCAGTACTTC. Its translation is CASSPQGLAKNIQYF.

This sequence joins TRBV3-1 (or the pseudogene TRBV3-2) and TRBJ1-2; possibly TRBD1 for D (5 bases). The CDR3 runs to 14 residues. CDR1 LGHDT and CDR2 YNNKEL come from the germline V gene (reference sequence). V lost 0 bases to trimming and J lost 8 bases, with 13 bases between them. CDR3 sequence: CASSQDWEGRGYTF. For the CDR3, the DNA is TGTGCCAGCAGCCAAGATTGGGAGGGGCGAGGCTACACCTTC.

The gene calls are TRBV19 and TRBJ2-2; 7 nucleotides match TRBD1. The CDR3 length is 14 residues. Trimming at V came to 6 bases and at J to 1 base, leaving 2 bases not matched to a gene. Germline V gives CDR1 LNHDA, CDR2 SQIVND (reference sequence). The CDR3 spells CASRRTGNTGELFF. The CDR3 DNA reads TGTGCCAGTAGACGGACAGGGAACACCGGGGAGCTGTTTTTT. The entire variable domain, with the rest obtained from reference TRBV19 and TRBJ2-2, is as follows: DGGITQSPKYLFRKEGQNVTLSCEQNLNHDAMYWYRQDPGQGLRLIYYSQIVNDFQKGDIAEGYSVSREKKESFPLTVTSAQKNPTAFYLCASRRTGNTGELFFGEGSRLTVL.

This chain connects TRBV10-1 to TRBJ1-6, with D possibly TRBD1 on 5 matching bases. Trimming took off 9 bases at V and 0 bases at J, with 27 bases between the two ends. CDR3 length equals 20 residues. Germline values: CDR1 WNHNN, CDR2 SYGVQD (reference sequence). The CDR3 DNA sequence: TGCGCCAGTAAGCCTAGGGGTTTCGTCCCCTTGCCCTCCTATAATTCACCCCTCCACTTT. Protein: CASKPRGFVPLPSYNSPLHF.

The V gene is TRBV9, the J gene TRBJ2-2, with 9 bases fitting TRBD1. Trimming cost V 1 base and J 4 bases; bases outside gene matches: 2. The CDR3 is made up of 15 amino acids. Germline V gene lookup returns CDR1 SGDLS and CDR2 YYNGEE. The CDR3, as DNA: TGTGCCAGCAGCGTATTACAGGGGGCCACCGGGGAGCTGTTTTTT. Its translation: CASSVLQGATGELFF.

The chain joins TRBV2 to TRBJ1-1; D is uncertain. Trimming removed 1 base at V and 4 bases at J, with 16 bases between. This CDR3 is 16 amino acids long. Germline CDR1 and CDR2: SNHLY and FYNNEI. The CDR3 region has the DNA TGTGCCAGCAGTGAAGTAAGGCAACCCCGGGGCACTGAAGCTTTCTTT. Translating gives CASSEVRQPRGTEAFF.

This clone occurred a few times. The rearrangement links TRBV7-9 to TRBJ2-1; 7 bases are shared with TRBD1. The CDR3 has 14 amino acids. With V trimmed by 5 bases and J by 4 bases, 5 bases remained unmatched. Germline CDR1 SEHNR, CDR2 FQNEAQ (reference sequence). This CDR3 reads CASSDRDSYNEQFF. The CDR3, as DNA: TGTGCCAGCAGCGACCGGGACAGTTACAATGAGCAGTTCTTC. Full variable domain (rest looked up from reference TRBV7-9 and TRBJ2-1): DTGVSQNPRHKITKRGQNVTFRCDPISEHNRLYWYRQTLGQGPEFLTYFQNEAQLEKSRLLSDRFSAERPKGSFSTLEIQRTEQGDSAMYLCASSDRDSYNEQFFGPGTRLTVL.

The chain is built from TRBV15 and TRBJ1-2; D ambiguous. The germline CDR1 and CDR2 sequences are LNHNV and YYDKDF (reference sequence). The CDR3 is 14 residues long. Trimming pared 1 base from V and 2 bases from J, leaving 8 bases between. CDR3 amino acids: CATSRVNTNYGYTF. The CDR3 DNA sequence: TGTGCCACCAGCAGAGTGAACACCAACTATGGCTACACCTTC.